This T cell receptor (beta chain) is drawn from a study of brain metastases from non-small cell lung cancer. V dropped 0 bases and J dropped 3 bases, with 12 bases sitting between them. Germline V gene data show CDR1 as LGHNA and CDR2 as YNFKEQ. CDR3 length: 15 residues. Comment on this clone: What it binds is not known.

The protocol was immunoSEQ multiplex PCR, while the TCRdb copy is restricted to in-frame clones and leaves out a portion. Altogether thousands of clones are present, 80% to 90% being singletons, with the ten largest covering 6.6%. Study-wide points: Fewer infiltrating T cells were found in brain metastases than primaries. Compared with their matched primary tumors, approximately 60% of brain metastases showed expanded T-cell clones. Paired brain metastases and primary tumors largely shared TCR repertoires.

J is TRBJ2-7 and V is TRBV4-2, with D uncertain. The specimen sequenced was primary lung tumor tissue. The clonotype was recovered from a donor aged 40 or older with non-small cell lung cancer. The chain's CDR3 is CASSQDLSEFYEQYF. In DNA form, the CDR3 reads TGTGCCAGCAGCCAAGATCTCTCGGAGTTCTACGAGCAGTACTTC.